This is a list of T cell receptor beta chains from one sample in a study of patients and donors after allogeneic stem cell transplantation. TCRdb analysed the RT-PCR reads with MiXCR anew, one entry per CDR3 protein. The data contain around 150,000 distinct CDR3 sequences, about 36% of them singletons. The specimen was blood, either unsorted or a sorted T cell fraction (not recorded which). All receptors come from a human donor who was either an allogeneic HSCT recipient or a stem cell or donor lymphocyte infusion donor (not recorded which). It is not recorded whose cells these are; they may come from a transplant donor. CDR3s include the opening cysteine and the closing phenylalanine or tryptophan. Each record gives: V gene, clone size, D gene, J gene, CDR3 protein, CDR3 DNA. The D gene is left open where the match is weak. Rows give clone size only sometimes, using once, few, many, or a class for an expanded clone.

v_gene: TRBV27; abundance: NA; d_gene: NA; j_gene: TRBJ1-2; CDR3aa: CASFSWGVYGYTF; CDR3nt: TGTGCCAGCTTCTCCTGGGGGGTTTATGGCTACACCTTC
v_gene: TRBV12-3/TRBV12-4; abundance: NA; d_gene: TRBD1; j_gene: TRBJ2-7; CDR3aa: CASSPYRDRGRYEQYF; CDR3nt: TGTGCCAGCAGTCCATACCGGGACAGGGGGCGTTACGAGCAGTACTTC
v_gene: TRBV20-1; abundance: NA; d_gene: NA; j_gene: TRBJ1-5; CDR3aa: CSAPSVGNQPQHF; CDR3nt: TGCAGTGCTCCATCGGTCGGCAATCAGCCCCAGCATTTT
v_gene: TRBV20-1; abundance: few; d_gene: NA; j_gene: TRBJ1-5; CDR3aa: CSASVGRLNQPQHF; CDR3nt: TGCAGTGCTAGCGTTGGACGGCTCAATCAGCCCCAGCATTTT
v_gene: TRBV5-1; abundance: NA; d_gene: NA; j_gene: TRBJ2-5; CDR3aa: CASSFWIRGETQYF; CDR3nt: TGCGCCAGCAGCTTCTGGATCAGGGGAGAGACCCAGTACTTC
v_gene: TRBV7-2; abundance: NA; d_gene: NA; j_gene: TRBJ2-1; CDR3aa: CASSLGSPDEQFF; CDR3nt: TGTGCCAGCAGCTTAGGTTCCCCAGATGAGCAGTTCTTC
v_gene: TRBV27; abundance: NA; d_gene: NA; j_gene: TRBJ1-4; CDR3aa: CASRAIPTNEKLFF; CDR3nt: TGTGCCAGCAGGGCGATACCAACTAATGAAAAACTGTTTTTT
v_gene: TRBV6-2/TRBV6-3; abundance: NA; d_gene: NA; j_gene: TRBJ1-1; CDR3aa: CASSNDGGAGTEAFF; CDR3nt: TGTGCCAGCAGCAACGACGGGGGAGCAGGCACTGAAGCTTTCTTT
v_gene: TRBV29-1; abundance: few; d_gene: NA; j_gene: TRBJ1-1; CDR3aa: CSVVAGRGTEAFF; CDR3nt: TGCAGCGTTGTGGCAGGCCGGGGCACTGAAGCTTTCTTT
v_gene: TRBV7-8; abundance: few; d_gene: TRBD1; j_gene: TRBJ1-2; CDR3aa: CASSLTYRGRANYYGYTF; CDR3nt: TGTGCCAGCAGCTTAACGTACAGGGGAAGGGCAAATTACTATGGCTACACCTTC
v_gene: TRBV5-1; abundance: NA; d_gene: TRBD1; j_gene: TRBJ1-2; CDR3aa: CASSLRDRGPYGYTF; CDR3nt: TGCGCCAGCAGCCTTAGGGACAGGGGACCCTATGGCTACACCTTC
v_gene: TRBV20-1; abundance: NA; d_gene: NA; j_gene: TRBJ1-2; CDR3aa: CSATARGYTF; CDR3nt: TGCAGTGCCACCGCACGGGGCTACACCTTC
v_gene: TRBV5-5; abundance: NA; d_gene: NA; j_gene: TRBJ1-1; CDR3aa: CASSLGITEAFF; CDR3nt: TGTGCCAGCAGCTTGGGTATCACTGAAGCTTTCTTT
v_gene: TRBV5-5; abundance: few; d_gene: NA; j_gene: TRBJ1-6; CDR3aa: CASNMESINSPLHF; CDR3nt: TGTGCCAGCAACATGGAATCGATAAATTCACCCCTCCACTTT
v_gene: TRBV12-3/TRBV12-4; abundance: NA; d_gene: NA; j_gene: TRBJ1-4; CDR3aa: CASSFGEKLFF; CDR3nt: TGTGCCAGCAGTTTTGGTGAAAAACTGTTTTTT
v_gene: TRBV19; abundance: NA; d_gene: NA; j_gene: TRBJ1-1; CDR3aa: CASSIGGNTEAFF; CDR3nt: TGTGCCAGTAGTATAGGCGGGAACACTGAAGCTTTCTTT
v_gene: TRBV6-2/TRBV6-3; abundance: many; d_gene: TRBD1; j_gene: TRBJ1-2; CDR3aa: CASSYAGTGGLYGYTF; CDR3nt: TGTGCCAGCAGTTACGCCGGGACAGGGGGCCTCTATGGCTACACCTTC
v_gene: TRBV12-3/TRBV12-4; abundance: few; d_gene: NA; j_gene: TRBJ1-5; CDR3aa: CASSVRGGDRGNQPQHF; CDR3nt: TGTGCCAGCAGTGTAAGGGGAGGGGATCGGGGCAATCAGCCCCAGCATTTT
v_gene: TRBV19; abundance: NA; d_gene: NA; j_gene: TRBJ1-5; CDR3aa: CATGESGRQPQHF; CDR3nt: TGTGCCACGGGCGAATCAGGGCGGCAGCCCCAGCATTTT
v_gene: TRBV6-5; abundance: NA; d_gene: NA; j_gene: TRBJ1-6; CDR3aa: CASSYSGGAPLHF; CDR3nt: TGTGCCAGCAGTTACTCTGGTGGGGCACCCCTCCACTTT
v_gene: TRBV29-1; abundance: NA; d_gene: TRBD1; j_gene: TRBJ1-1; CDR3aa: CSVEVGQGPNTEAFF; CDR3nt: TGCAGCGTTGAAGTTGGACAGGGTCCGAACACTGAAGCTTTCTTT
v_gene: TRBV9; abundance: NA; d_gene: NA; j_gene: TRBJ2-3; CDR3aa: CASSVGPRDNTDTQYF; CDR3nt: TGTGCCAGCAGCGTAGGACCCAGGGACAACACAGATACGCAGTATTTT
v_gene: TRBV20-1; abundance: NA; d_gene: TRBD2; j_gene: TRBJ2-3; CDR3aa: CSAWALSGGDTQYF; CDR3nt: TGCAGTGCTTGGGCCCTATCGGGGGGAGATACGCAGTATTTT
v_gene: TRBV29-1; abundance: NA; d_gene: TRBD1; j_gene: TRBJ2-5; CDR3aa: CSGQQGAWETQYF; CDR3nt: TGCAGCGGTCAACAGGGGGCATGGGAGACCCAGTACTTC
v_gene: TRBV20-1; abundance: NA; d_gene: TRBD2; j_gene: TRBJ2-3; CDR3aa: CSAESSGGITDTQYF; CDR3nt: TGCAGTGCCGAGAGTAGCGGGGGCATCACAGATACGCAGTATTTT
v_gene: TRBV7-3; abundance: NA; d_gene: TRBD2; j_gene: TRBJ2-3; CDR3aa: CASSPTSGGPRDTQYF; CDR3nt: TGTGCCAGCAGCCCGACTAGCGGGGGGCCTCGAGATACGCAGTATTTT
v_gene: TRBV20-1; abundance: few; d_gene: NA; j_gene: TRBJ1-6; CDR3aa: CSARGAKRRSNSPLHF; CDR3nt: TGCAGTGCTAGAGGAGCAAAAAGGCGGAGTAATTCACCCCTCCACTTT
v_gene: TRBV12-3/TRBV12-4; abundance: NA; d_gene: NA; j_gene: TRBJ1-3; CDR3aa: CASSLSRYSGNTIYF; CDR3nt: TGTGCCAGCAGTTTGTCCCGATACTCTGGAAACACCATATATTTT
v_gene: TRBV7-7; abundance: many; d_gene: NA; j_gene: TRBJ1-1; CDR3aa: CASSLGANTEAFF; CDR3nt: TGCGCCAGCAGCTTGGGGGCCAACACTGAAGCTTTCTTT
v_gene: TRBV30; abundance: few; d_gene: NA; j_gene: TRBJ1-6; CDR3aa: CAWSGPGNNSPLHF; CDR3nt: TGTGCCTGGAGTGGTCCAGGCAATAATTCACCCCTCCACTTT
v_gene: TRBV15; abundance: NA; d_gene: NA; j_gene: TRBJ2-7; CDR3aa: CATSAMATDFSYEQYF; CDR3nt: TGTGCCACCAGCGCCATGGCGACAGACTTCTCCTACGAGCAGTACTTC
v_gene: TRBV12-3/TRBV12-4; abundance: few; d_gene: TRBD1; j_gene: TRBJ1-2; CDR3aa: CASSLEGQGMYGYTF; CDR3nt: TGTGCCAGCAGTTTAGAGGGACAGGGCATGTATGGCTACACCTTC
v_gene: TRBV11-1; abundance: NA; d_gene: TRBD2; j_gene: TRBJ2-1; CDR3aa: CASSLQRGPHNEQFF; CDR3nt: TGTGCCAGCAGCCTTCAGCGGGGGCCTCACAATGAGCAGTTCTTC
v_gene: TRBV27; abundance: few; d_gene: NA; j_gene: TRBJ1-2; CDR3aa: CASSGYSGSNYGYTF; CDR3nt: TGTGCCAGCAGTGGCTATTCCGGGTCGAACTATGGCTACACCTTC
v_gene: TRBV5-1; abundance: few; d_gene: TRBD1; j_gene: TRBJ1-2; CDR3aa: CASSLDGQGLGTTGYTF; CDR3nt: TGCGCCAGCAGCTTGGACGGACAGGGCTTAGGCACTACTGGCTACACCTTC
v_gene: TRBV10-3; abundance: NA; d_gene: NA; j_gene: TRBJ1-1; CDR3aa: CAITADTKNTEAFF; CDR3nt: TGTGCCATCACCGCAGACACAAAGAACACTGAAGCTTTCTTT
v_gene: TRBV4-2; abundance: NA; d_gene: NA; j_gene: TRBJ2-1; CDR3aa: CASSQEWGRSNEQFF; CDR3nt: TGTGCCAGCAGCCAAGAATGGGGGAGGTCAAATGAGCAGTTCTTC
v_gene: TRBV11-2; abundance: NA; d_gene: NA; j_gene: TRBJ1-1; CDR3aa: CASSGLGTAGTEAFF; CDR3nt: TGTGCCAGCAGCGGACTAGGGACTGCGGGCACTGAAGCTTTCTTT
v_gene: TRBV7-3; abundance: few; d_gene: NA; j_gene: TRBJ1-1; CDR3aa: CASSRRVETEAFF; CDR3nt: TGTGCCAGCAGCCGACGGGTGGAAACTGAAGCTTTCTTT
v_gene: TRBV19; abundance: NA; d_gene: NA; j_gene: TRBJ2-4; CDR3aa: CASSSPGPQYF; CDR3nt: TGTGCCAGTAGTTCACCGGGACCCCAGTACTTC